Each of the 17 T cell receptor beta chains below was sequenced from the same sample in a study of beta chain features in type 1 diabetes. Expressed TCRB transcripts were sequenced after all isolated RNA was converted to cDNA. The data were produced by immunoSEQ multiplex PCR, yet TCRdb's version contains in-frame clones alone and is incomplete. Of 300,000 to 350,000 clones detected, roughly 8% appear once; the ten largest clones hold more than 0.4%. Sequencing used central memory CD4+ T cells from blood. These receptors all stem from a woman aged 18-30 years in good health.

The chain recombines TRBV7-8 with TRBJ2-7, with 9 bases aligning to TRBD1. Trimming took 3 bases from V and 4 from J; bases not matched to a gene: 10. CDR1 and CDR2 (germline): SGHVS, FQNEAQ. The CDR3 sequence is 16 residues long. The CDR3 sequence is CASSFNPGQGGYEQYF. The CDR3 nucleotides read TGTGCCAGCAGCTTTAACCCGGGACAGGGAGGGTACGAGCAGTACTTC.

This clone was seen more than once but under ten times. This chain links TRBV4-2 with TRBJ2-5, with no clear D. The CDR3 loop spans 15 amino acids. CDR1 and CDR2 from the germline V gene are LGHNA and YNFKEQ. Trimming removed 4 bases from V and 5 bases from J, with 17 bases in between. DNA for the CDR3: TGTGCCAGCAGCCCCCAAAGGGCCCGAGTTGAGACCCAGTACTTC. As protein: CASSPQRARVETQYF.

This clone has only a few counts. The chain combines TRBV28 with TRBJ1-1, with D maybe TRBD1 (5 bases). This CDR3 contains 15 residues. Looked up from germline, CDR1 is MDHEN and CDR2 is SYDVKM. V lost 3 bases, J lost 4 bases, and 15 bases lay in between. In DNA form, the CDR3 reads TGTGCCAGCAGTTTGAGTAAGGAGGGGAGCACTGAAGCTTTCTTT. It is translated as CASSLSKEGSTEAFF.

The genes are TRBV2 and TRBJ2-2; D unresolved. Germline CDR1 reads SNHLY; CDR2 reads FYNNEI. V was cut by 8 bases and J by 8 bases, with 18 bases left in between. The CDR3 length is 14 residues. In nucleotides, the CDR3 is TGTGCCAGCGGAAGACAAACATCTTCAGGGGAGCTGTTTTTT. Translating it yields CASGRQTSSGELFF.

CDR3 sequence: CASRQDAREQYF. The CDR3 region has the DNA TGTGCCAGCAGACAGGACGCTCGGGAGCAGTACTTC. The V and J genes are TRBV2 and TRBJ2-7; a possible D gene is TRBD1 (5 bases). The germline CDR1 and CDR2 sequences are SNHLY and FYNNEI. V shed 6 bases and J shed 7 bases, with 13 bases lying between them. The CDR3 is 12 residues long. Full variable domain (missing parts from reference TRBV2 and TRBJ2-7): EPEVTQTPSHQVTQMGQEVILRCVPISNHLYFYWYRQILGQKVEFLVSFYNNEISEKSEIFDDQFSVERPDGSNFTLKIRSTKLEDSAMYFCASRQDAREQYFGPGTRLTVT.

This clone turned up a few times. V is TRBV2 and J is TRBJ2-7; 10 bases line up with TRBD2. This CDR3 contains 15 residues. J gave up 6 bases and V 2 bases, and 7 bases lay outside the gene matches. Germline assignment: CDR1 SNHLY and CDR2 FYNNEI. The CDR3 is CASSEISGRATEQYF. In DNA form, the CDR3 reads TGTGCCAGCAGTGAAATAAGCGGGAGGGCCACCGAGCAGTACTTC.

CDR3 sequence reads: CASSQAESYNEQFF. The CDR3 nucleotides read TGTGCCAGCAGCCAAGCGGAATCCTACAATGAGCAGTTCTTC. The chain has TRBV4-2 and TRBJ2-1; no clear D gene. The germline gives CDR1 LGHNA, CDR2 YNFKEQ. The CDR3 length is 14 residues. V lost 1 base to trimming and J lost 1 base, with 5 bases between them.

The chain carries TRBV18 and TRBJ2-1; D remains ambiguous. The CDR3 has 11 residues. V was cut by 4 bases and J by 5 bases, with 3 bases left in between. Germline CDR1 reads KGHSH; CDR2 reads LQKENI. CDR3 DNA sequence: TGTGCCAGCTCACGGGACAATGAGCAGTTCTTC. This sequence encodes CASSRDNEQFF.

In its sample, this clone was seen many times. A much bigger clone sits one base away, suggesting this may be a read error. The rearrangement joins TRBV29-1 to TRBJ1-1; D call uncertain. Germline V gene sequence: CDR1 SQVTM, CDR2 ANQGSEA. Between the trimmed V and J ends, which lost 5 bases and 0 bases, there was a span of 1 base. This CDR3 region has 10 residues. The CDR3 sequence is CSVMNTEAFF. Here the CDR3 DNA reads TGCAGCGTTATGAACACTGAAGCTTTCTTT.

This clone showed up just a few times. The CDR3 region has the DNA TGTGCCAGCAGTTACATTCGGGAGGGTGGGGCCAACGTCCTGACTTTC. It translates to CASSYIREGGANVLTF. The rearrangement links TRBV6-5 to TRBJ2-6, with 8 bases fitting TRBD2. J lost 3 bases, V lost 2 bases, and 3 bases had no gene match. Germline V gene lookup returns CDR1 MNHEY and CDR2 SVGAGI. The CDR3 is 16 residues long.

This clone was recorded many times. The J gene is TRBJ2-1, the V gene TRBV4-2, with 9 bases identical to TRBD2. V lost 3 bases to trimming and J lost 0 bases; unmatched junction nucleotides: 3. Germline assignment: CDR1 LGHNA and CDR2 YNFKEQ. The CDR3 extends over 16 amino acids. CDR3 residues: CASSQTSGSSYNEQFF. The CDR3 DNA reads TGTGCCAGCAGCCAGACTAGCGGAAGCTCCTACAATGAGCAGTTCTTC.

This clone was counted ten times or more. V gene TRBV28 combines with J gene TRBJ2-7, with D possibly TRBD2 on 6 matching bases. Germline CDR1 and CDR2: MDHEN and SYDVKM. The CDR3 contains 14 residues. Trimming removed 7 bases at V and 3 bases at J, with 16 bases between. CDR3 sequence reads: CASMVSGGNYEQYF. As DNA, the CDR3 is TGTGCCAGCATGGTTTCCGGGGGAAACTACGAGCAGTACTTC.

This clone occurred a few times. The chain combines TRBV6-5 with TRBJ2-1; 7 nucleotides agree with TRBD2. With V trimmed by 5 bases and J by 7 bases, 5 bases remained unmatched. Per germline, CDR1 MNHEY and CDR2 SVGAGI. The CDR3 runs to 13 residues. DNA of the CDR3: TGTGCCAGCAGTAAAAGCGGGACGAATGAGCAGTTCTTC. Residues: CASSKSGTNEQFF.

The chain couples TRBV5-6 to TRBJ2-1; D is possibly TRBD1 or TRBD2 (5 bases each). Germline V gene lookup returns CDR1 SGHDT and CDR2 YYEEEE. V was shortened by 4 bases and J by 7 bases, with 18 bases between the two germline ends. This CDR3 has 15 residues. CDR3: CASSLPRDPKNEQFF. The CDR3 nucleotides read TGTGCCAGCAGCCTACCCAGGGACCCGAAAAATGAGCAGTTCTTC.

This clone was seen a handful of times. The chain joins TRBV28 to TRBJ2-5; D may correspond to TRBD1 or TRBD2 (6 bases each). The CDR3 runs 15 residues. Germline CDR1 MDHEN, CDR2 SYDVKM. With 7 bases removed from V and 7 bases from J, the gap between germline ends came to 22 bases. The DNA of the CDR3 is TGTGCCAGCACGCGGGGTGGGGGCGTAGGAGCGACCCAGTACTTC. Translating gives CASTRGGGVGATQYF.

The V gene is TRBV28, the J gene TRBJ2-7; a weak D match, TRBD1 (6 bases). V gave up 8 bases and J gave up 3 bases, with 14 bases separating them. This CDR3 region has 13 residues. The germline V gene encodes CDR1 MDHEN and CDR2 SYDVKM. The CDR3 coding sequence is TGTGCCAGCTACACAGGGAATGGCTACGAGCAGTACTTC. This codes for CASYTGNGYEQYF.

This clone appeared a few times. The chain carries TRBV7-9 and TRBJ2-2; TRBD1 is a possible D gene (5 bases). V was shortened by 11 bases and J by 2 bases, with 15 bases between the two germline ends. The CDR3 spans 14 residues. CDR1 and CDR2 (germline): SEHNR, FQNEAQ (reference sequence). CDR3 nucleotides: TGTGCCTGGGGCGGTGCCTCTAACACCGGGGAGCTGTTTTTT. Residues: CAWGGASNTGELFF.